Each of the 14 T cell receptor beta chains below was sequenced from the same sample in a study of blood T cell repertoires in COVID-19 (dated by TCRdb to the early 2020s). Library generation was performed with the immunoSEQ multiplex PCR assay. As stored in TCRdb, this immuneACCESS dataset retains in-frame rearrangements with V and J assigned. A fraction of the clones does not appear; measured against another copy, unresolved V genes explain less than half of the discrepancy, and the remainder lacks a known reason. Counted in this sample were about 98,000 clones; approximately 86% of them appeared once. 10% of the sample lies in the top ten. The specimen sequenced was peripheral blood. The receptors here all came from a man in his fifties or sixties with acute or convalescent COVID-19.

This sequence joins TRBV25-1 and TRBJ1-1, with TRBD1 matching over 8 bases. There are 13 residues in the CDR3. Per the germline V gene, CDR1 is MGHDK and CDR2 is SYGVNS. J gave up 11 bases and V 0 bases, and 5 bases lay outside the gene matches. CDR3 coding DNA: TGTGCCAGCAGTGAATATGGACAGGGTTGGGCTTTCTTT. This translates into CASSEYGQGWAFF.

DNA of the CDR3: TGCGCCAGCAGCTTGTGGACTAGCGGAGTCAGCACAGATACGCAGTATTTT. Translation: CASSLWTSGVSTDTQYF. The rearrangement joins TRBV5-1 to TRBJ2-3; 10 bases fit TRBD2. Germline values: CDR1 SGHRS, CDR2 YFSETQ. The CDR3 covers 17 residues. V lost 1 base and J lost 0; bases outside the gene matches: 5.

The chain employs TRBV3-1 (or the pseudogene TRBV3-2) and TRBJ2-3; 9 nucleotides match TRBD2. CDR3 size: 15 residues. Germline CDR1 is LGHDT and CDR2 is YNNKEL (reference sequence). Losses at the gene ends were 4 bases for V and 2 bases for J; bases not matched to a gene: 4. The CDR3 reads CASSPRLAVTDTQYF. In DNA form, the CDR3 reads TGTGCCAGCAGCCCTAGACTAGCGGTCACAGATACGCAGTATTTT.

The J gene is TRBJ2-7, the V gene TRBV5-6, with 9 bases fitting TRBD1. The CDR3 consists of 16 residues. Germline V gene data show CDR1 as SGHDT and CDR2 as YYEEEE. J lost 0 bases, V lost 2 bases, and 6 bases had no gene match. The CDR3 spells CASSFSDRGLSYEQYF. The DNA for the CDR3 is TGTGCCAGCAGCTTTTCGGACAGGGGACTCTCCTACGAGCAGTACTTC.

J is TRBJ2-7 and V is TRBV29-1; 9 nucleotides match TRBD1. The CDR3 is 15 amino acids. Germline-derived CDR1 and CDR2 are SQVTM and ANQGSEA. Germline trimming cut 2 bases from V and 0 bases from J; bases unmatched to any gene: 5. The CDR3: CSVEIADRGSYEQYF. CDR3 nucleotide sequence: TGCAGCGTTGAAATCGCGGACAGGGGCTCCTACGAGCAGTACTTC.

The chain uses TRBV6-1 and TRBJ1-5; D gene ambiguous. Trimming left V 2 bases short and J 0 bases short, with 14 bases between. The CDR3 covers 17 residues. Germline CDR1 reads MNHNS; CDR2 reads SASEGT. DNA of the CDR3: TGTGCCAGCAGTGAATCATCTAGACGGGATAGCAATCAGCCCCAGCATTTT. The encoded protein is CASSESSRRDSNQPQHF.

This chain uses TRBV6-5 with TRBJ2-2, with TRBD1 as a possible D gene (6 bases). This CDR3 comprises 15 residues. In germline, CDR1 is MNHEY, CDR2 SVGAGI. V was cut by 5 bases and J by 1 base, with 11 bases left in between. The CDR3 DNA follows: TGTGCCAGCAGTCGGACAGAGAAGAACACCGGGGAGCTGTTTTTT. It translates to CASSRTEKNTGELFF.

This rearrangement joins TRBV6-5 to TRBJ1-2; 11 positions agree with TRBD1. CDR1 is MNHEY, CDR2 SVGAGI, per germline. The ends lost 5 bases at V and 2 bases at J; junction bases unmatched: 4. The CDR3 runs 15 residues. CDR3: CASSRRTGGNYGYTF. CDR3 DNA: TGTGCCAGCAGTCGCCGGACAGGGGGCAACTATGGCTACACCTTC.

This chain connects TRBV10-1 to TRBJ1-1; 7 bases map to TRBD1. V was clipped by 3 bases and J by 0 bases; unmatched bases: 4. The CDR3 is 15 amino acids. Germline-derived CDR1 and CDR2 are WNHNN and SYGVQD (reference sequence). CDR3 sequence: CASSDVTGMNTEAFF. As DNA, the CDR3 is TGCGCCAGCAGTGATGTGACAGGGATGAACACTGAAGCTTTCTTT.

The gene calls are TRBV5-1 and TRBJ2-1; 8 nucleotides line up with TRBD1. Germline values: CDR1 SGHRS, CDR2 YFSETQ. The CDR3 has 15 amino acids. The junction had 7 bases not matched to a gene; V was cut back by 4 bases and J by 4 bases. CDR3 DNA: TGCGCCAGCAGCCTCTCGGGACAGGTATACAATGAGCAGTTCTTC. Translation: CASSLSGQVYNEQFF.

V and J are TRBV5-4 and TRBJ1-2; the match to TRBD1 covers 8 bases. Per the germline V gene, CDR1 is SGHNT and CDR2 is YYREEE (reference sequence). CDR3 length: 17 residues. V lost 4 bases, J lost 3 bases, and 14 bases stayed unmatched. CDR3 in amino acids: CASSTIGQGAFDYGYTF. The CDR3 region has the DNA TGTGCCAGCAGCACTATTGGGCAGGGGGCTTTCGACTATGGCTACACCTTC.

The V and J genes are TRBV27 and TRBJ2-2; 7 bases map to TRBD1. The germline gives CDR1 MNHEY, CDR2 SMNVEV (reference sequence). There are 13 residues in the CDR3. The J segment lost 6 bases and the V segment lost 5 bases, leaving 3 bases of the junction unmatched. In nucleotides, the CDR3 is TGTGCCAGCAGTCGACAGGGACCCGGGGAGCTGTTTTTT. It encodes CASSRQGPGELFF.

This clone was picked up many times. This chain links TRBV19 with TRBJ2-7; D not certain. There are 14 residues in the CDR3. Germline V gene sequence: CDR1 LNHDA, CDR2 SQIVND (reference sequence). V lost 6 bases to trimming and J lost 0 bases, with 12 bases between them. The CDR3 here is CASRSTSSSYEQYF. CDR3 DNA: TGTGCCAGTAGGTCGACATCGAGCTCCTACGAGCAGTACTTC.

This clone was seen a single time. The chain recombines TRBV9 with TRBJ1-2; the match to TRBD1 covers 8 bases. V lost 7 bases to trimming and J lost 7 bases; unmatched junction nucleotides: 9. The CDR3 is 13 residues long. Per the germline V gene, CDR1 is SGDLS and CDR2 is YYNGEE. As DNA, the CDR3 is TGTGCCAGCGGGGACAGGATGTTGGGTGGCTACACCTTC. It encodes CASGDRMLGGYTF.